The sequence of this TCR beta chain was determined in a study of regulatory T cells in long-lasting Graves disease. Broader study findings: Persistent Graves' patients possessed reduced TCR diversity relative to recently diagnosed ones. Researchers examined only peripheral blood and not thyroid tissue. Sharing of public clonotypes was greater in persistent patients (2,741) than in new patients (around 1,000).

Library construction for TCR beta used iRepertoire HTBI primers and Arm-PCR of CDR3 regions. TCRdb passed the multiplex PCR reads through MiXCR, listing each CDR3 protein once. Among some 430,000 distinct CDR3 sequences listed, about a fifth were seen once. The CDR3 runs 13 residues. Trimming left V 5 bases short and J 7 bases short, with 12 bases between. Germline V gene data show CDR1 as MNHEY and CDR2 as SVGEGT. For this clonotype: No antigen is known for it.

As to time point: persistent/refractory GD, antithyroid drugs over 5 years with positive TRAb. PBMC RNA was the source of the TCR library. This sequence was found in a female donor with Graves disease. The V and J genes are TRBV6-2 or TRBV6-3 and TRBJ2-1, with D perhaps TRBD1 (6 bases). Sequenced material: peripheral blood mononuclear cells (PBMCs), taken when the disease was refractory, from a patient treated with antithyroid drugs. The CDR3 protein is CASSPQGSNEQFF. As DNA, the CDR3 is TGTGCCAGCAGTCCACAGGGTTCGAATGAGCAGTTCTTC.